The rows below give T cell receptor beta chains drawn from one sample of a study of cytomegalovirus exposure and HLA in healthy donors. Profiled with immunoSEQ multiplex PCR; TCRdb holds only in-frame clones, not every one. Of 150,000 to 200,000 clones in the sample, less than 85% are singletons; the top ten hold 16%. Sequenced: PBMCs. These TCRs come from a man between 18 and 29 years old in good health and CMV-seropositive. Each CDR3 is given with its conserved first and last residue. A D gene is named only where the DNA matches it firmly. For some rows the clone size is stated as once, few or many, or as a class when expanded; others skip it.

CDR3: CASSSLGLAGGSSYNEQFF
DNA: TGTGCCAGCAGTTCCCTGGGACTAGCGGGGGGGTCGTCCTACAATGAGCAGTTCTTC
size: .
J: TRBJ2-1
length: 19
D: TRBD2
V: TRBV27

CDR3: CASTPIGGLNTGELFF
DNA: TGTGCCAGCACCCCCATAGGCGGGTTAAACACCGGGGAGCTGTTTTTT
size: .
J: TRBJ2-2
length: 16
D: .
V: TRBV2

CDR3: CASSLVPPGSGANVLTF
DNA: TGTGCCAGCAGCTTAGTTCCTCCGGGTTCTGGGGCCAACGTCCTGACTTTC
size: .
J: TRBJ2-6
length: 17
D: .
V: TRBV11-3

CDR3: CASSKSGGAYNEQFF
DNA: TGTGCCAGCAGTAAAAGCGGGGGGGCCTACAATGAGCAGTTCTTC
size: few
J: TRBJ2-1
length: 15
D: TRBD2
V: TRBV27

CDR3: CASSASGGRDTEAFF
DNA: TGTGCCAGCAGCGCCTCAGGGGGCCGAGACACTGAAGCTTTCTTT
size: .
J: TRBJ1-1
length: 15
D: TRBD1
V: TRBV7-3

CDR3: CASSFQGGAGSQETQYF
DNA: TGTGCCAGCAGCTTTCAGGGAGGAGCGGGCTCCCAAGAGACCCAGTACTTC
size: .
J: TRBJ2-5
length: 17
D: .
V: TRBV7-2

CDR3: CASSQQGTYGELFF
DNA: TGTGCCAGCAGTCAGCAGGGAACTTACGGGGAGCTGTTTTTT
size: .
J: TRBJ2-2
length: 14
D: .
V: TRBV27

CDR3: CASSQLGQGRRDEQFF
DNA: TGCGCCAGCAGCCAGCTTGGACAGGGCCGTAGAGATGAGCAGTTCTTC
size: .
J: TRBJ2-1
length: 16
D: TRBD1
V: TRBV4-1

CDR3: CAWSVGQAGNTEAFF
DNA: TGTGCCTGGAGTGTAGGCCAGGCAGGCAACACTGAAGCTTTCTTT
size: .
J: TRBJ1-1
length: 15
D: .
V: TRBV30

CDR3: CASSLGDSQETQYF
DNA: TGTGCCAGCAGCTTGGGAGACAGCCAAGAGACCCAGTACTTC
size: .
J: TRBJ2-5
length: 14
D: .
V: TRBV5-4

CDR3: CAISASGDSYNEQFF
DNA: TGTGCCATCAGTGCTAGCGGAGACTCCTACAATGAGCAGTTCTTC
size: few
J: TRBJ2-1
length: 15
D: TRBD2
V: TRBV10-3

CDR3: CASKRLAGRGPGELFF
DNA: TGTGCCAGCAAGCGGCTAGCGGGGCGCGGTCCCGGGGAGCTGTTTTTT
size: .
J: TRBJ2-2
length: 16
D: TRBD2
V: TRBV27

CDR3: CASSLQFAGGAINEQFF
DNA: TGTGCCAGCAGTTTACAATTCGCAGGGGGCGCAATCAATGAGCAGTTCTTC
size: .
J: TRBJ2-1
length: 17
D: TRBD1
V: TRBV27

CDR3: CASVLTGQGVGYTF
DNA: TGTGCCAGCGTATTGACGGGACAGGGAGTTGGCTACACCTTC
size: .
J: TRBJ1-2
length: 14
D: TRBD1
V: TRBV28

CDR3: CASSEGALGYTF
DNA: TGTGCCAGCAGTGAGGGGGCGCTTGGCTACACCTTC
size: .
J: TRBJ1-2
length: 12
D: TRBD1
V: TRBV6-6

CDR3: CASSPAPGTGSYEQYF
DNA: TGTGCCAGCAGCCCCGCCCCCGGGACTGGGTCCTACGAGCAGTACTTC
size: once
J: TRBJ2-7
length: 16
D: .
V: TRBV11-3

CDR3: CASSGDSYEQYF
DNA: TGTGCCAGCAGTGGGGACAGCTACGAGCAGTACTTC
size: .
J: TRBJ2-7
length: 12
D: TRBD1
V: TRBV6-1

CDR3: CASSARQGSTDTQYF
DNA: TGTGCCAGCAGTGCCCGACAGGGAAGCACAGATACGCAGTATTTT
size: .
J: TRBJ2-3
length: 15
D: TRBD1
V: TRBV28

CDR3: CASSLGDREQFF
DNA: TGTGCCAGCAGCTTAGGGGACAGGGAGCAGTTCTTC
size: .
J: TRBJ2-1
length: 12
D: TRBD1
V: TRBV7-9

CDR3: CASSLGGDTQYF
DNA: TGTGCCAGCAGTTTGGGAGGAGATACGCAGTATTTT
size: .
J: TRBJ2-3
length: 12
D: .
V: TRBV27

CDR3: CAWTSGSSSYNEQFF
DNA: TGTGCCTGGACTAGCGGGTCCAGCTCCTACAATGAGCAGTTCTTC
size: .
J: TRBJ2-1
length: 15
D: TRBD2
V: TRBV30

CDR3: CASSEAGAEPYEQYF
DNA: TGTGCCAGCAGTGAAGCGGGGGCAGAGCCCTACGAGCAGTACTTC
size: .
J: TRBJ2-7
length: 15
D: .
V: TRBV6-1

CDR3: CASSTSLSYEQYF
DNA: TGTGCCAGCTCGACAAGTCTCTCCTACGAGCAGTACTTC
size: few
J: TRBJ2-7
length: 13
D: .
V: TRBV19

CDR3: CSVRDSRHGYTF
DNA: TGCAGCGTCCGGGACAGCCGGCATGGCTACACCTTC
size: once
J: TRBJ1-2
length: 12
D: TRBD1
V: TRBV29-1

CDR3: CASSEASGSYEQYF
DNA: TGTGCCAGCAGTGAAGCTTCCGGCTCCTACGAGCAGTACTTC
size: few
J: TRBJ2-7
length: 14
D: .
V: TRBV2

CDR3: CASSSGQSWTQYF
DNA: TGTGCCAGCAGTTCCGGACAGTCGTGGACCCAGTACTTC
size: .
J: TRBJ2-5
length: 13
D: .
V: TRBV28

CDR3: CASSPGQGPGKLFF
DNA: TGTGCCAGCAGCCCAGGACAGGGTCCGGGAAAACTGTTTTTT
size: .
J: TRBJ1-4
length: 14
D: TRBD1
V: TRBV14

CDR3: CASSLGDSTSDTQYF
DNA: TGCGCCAGCAGCTTGGGGGACAGTACTTCAGATACGCAGTATTTT
size: .
J: TRBJ2-3
length: 15
D: TRBD1
V: TRBV5-1

CDR3: CASSLQGYTQYF
DNA: TGTGCCAGCAGCTTACAGGGTTATACGCAGTATTTT
size: .
J: TRBJ2-3
length: 12
D: .
V: TRBV11-2

CDR3: CASSLVSGSGETQYF
DNA: TGTGCCAGCAGCTTGGTTTCAGGGAGCGGGGAGACCCAGTACTTC
size: .
J: TRBJ2-5
length: 15
D: .
V: TRBV5-4

CDR3: CASSYQGTNTEAFF
DNA: TGTGCCAGCAGTTACCAGGGTACGAACACTGAAGCTTTCTTT
size: .
J: TRBJ1-1
length: 14
D: .
V: TRBV6-5

CDR3: CASSPASGHTGELFF
DNA: TGTGCCAGCAGCCCCGCGTCAGGGCACACCGGGGAGCTGTTTTTT
size: .
J: TRBJ2-2
length: 15
D: .
V: TRBV11-3

CDR3: CASTGSADTQYF
DNA: TGTGCCAGCACCGGGTCTGCAGATACGCAGTATTTT
size: .
J: TRBJ2-3
length: 12
D: .
V: TRBV28

CDR3: CAWSDTLRVPSYGYTF
DNA: TGTGCCTGGAGCGATACCCTCAGGGTTCCAAGCTATGGCTACACCTTC
size: .
J: TRBJ1-2
length: 16
D: .
V: TRBV30

CDR3: CASSLGRELTDTQYF
DNA: TGTGCCAGCAGCTTAGGGCGGGAGCTCACAGATACGCAGTATTTT
size: .
J: TRBJ2-3
length: 15
D: TRBD2
V: TRBV9

CDR3: CASTRGGGYEQYF
DNA: TGTGCCAGCACCCGAGGGGGGGGCTACGAGCAGTACTTC
size: .
J: TRBJ2-7
length: 13
D: .
V: TRBV5-4

CDR3: CASSQDPSTDTQYF
DNA: TGCGCCAGCAGCCAAGACCCGAGCACAGATACGCAGTATTTT
size: .
J: TRBJ2-3
length: 14
D: .
V: TRBV4-1

CDR3: CASSLSAGARDTQYF
DNA: TGTGCCAGCAGCTTAAGTGCGGGGGCGAGAGATACGCAGTATTTT
size: .
J: TRBJ2-3
length: 15
D: .
V: TRBV7-9

CDR3: CARDTGTGTTEAFF
DNA: TGTGCCAGAGACACCGGGACAGGGACCACTGAAGCTTTCTTT
size: .
J: TRBJ1-1
length: 14
D: TRBD1
V: TRBV30

CDR3: CASQWFGEQYF
DNA: TGTGCCAGCCAGTGGTTTGGCGAGCAGTACTTC
size: .
J: TRBJ2-7
length: 11
D: .
V: TRBV6-5

CDR3: CASSGQGGLNTEAFF
DNA: TGTGCCAGCAGCGGACAGGGGGGTTTGAACACTGAAGCTTTCTTT
size: .
J: TRBJ1-1
length: 15
D: TRBD1
V: TRBV9

CDR3: CASSYSSGRYEQYF
DNA: TGTGCCAGCAGTTACTCGAGCGGGCGCTACGAGCAGTACTTC
size: .
J: TRBJ2-7
length: 14
D: .
V: TRBV6-5

CDR3: CASSPRREGQQFF
DNA: TGTGCCAGCAGCCCCCGGCGGGAGGGGCAGCAGTTCTTC
size: .
J: TRBJ2-1
length: 13
D: TRBD2
V: TRBV9